Detailed here is one T cell receptor (beta chain). This clone appeared a single time. The clone's antigen remains unknown. There are no base qualities to consult, and no much larger clone falls within one base. CDR1 and CDR2, looked up from the germline V gene, are ENHRY and SYGVKD. The CDR3 covers 14 residues, taking in both the cysteine and the phenylalanine. Only CDR3 DNA remains: 42 bases, in frame from the first base. The trim is 7 bases for V and 4 bases for J, with a gap of 14 bases between the germline ends. Preparation of the library involved the immunoSEQ multiplex PCR assay. For the multiplex PCR, a mixture combining 60 forward primers for TCR Vbeta segments and 13 reverse primers for TCR Jbeta segments was used. Amplification of the CDR3 region of rearranged TCR beta genes was performed with a multiplex PCR assay on genomic DNA. The amplified TCR beta libraries were sequenced on the Illumina HiSeq System as 87-base-pair reads. In the paper's pipeline: In a later analysis, tens of millions of unique TCR beta chains were counted across the roughly 700 repertoires, and roughly 11 million of these chains were shared by at least two donors. To remove PCR and sequencing errors, raw reads were error-corrected and collapsed into unique sequences using a nearest-neighbor algorithm that merged closely related sequences. Alignment of CDR3 sequences to IMGT reference sequences was used to assign V, D and J gene segments. For a sequence to be retained, a match of at least six nucleotides to both a V gene segment and a J gene segment was required. Rearrangements were classified as productive when the CDR3 lacked stop codons and remained in frame with V and J, and all other rearrangements were classified as non-productive. Following IMGT convention, CDR3 was defined as the stretch from the second conserved V-encoded cysteine up to the conserved J-encoded phenylalanine. In an earlier analysis of 587 of the donors, sequences lacking an unambiguous match to a single V gene segment were excluded. In an earlier analysis of a few hundred of the donors, V segments were called functional above 56.7% productive rearrangements and were called segregating when the between-donor standard deviation exceeded 5%. A statistical classification framework was built to diagnose cytomegalovirus status from the catalog of TCR beta chain sequences. A later analysis assigned V and J genes by comparing TCR nucleotide sequences with IMGT/GENE-DB human TR gene sequences. Using the TCRdist pipeline, a later analysis assigned CDR3 sequences along with most-parsimonious VDJ recombination scenarios. A later analysis defined each TCR beta chain by its CDR3 amino acid sequence plus V-gene family, and excluded reads lacking a unique V-gene family. As a way to deal with suspected cross-contamination and a sequencing artifact, a later analysis dropped approximately 570 nucleotide sequences that were highly shared and had low generation probability. For each public chain, a later analysis derived a clonal expansion index from normalized ranks of inferred template counts within each repertoire. Generation probabilities in a later analysis came from a VDJ recombination model fitted to out-of-frame rearrangements, and those results were checked against IGoR. In a later analysis, hypergeometric tests were used to score TCR-TCR, TCR-HLA and TCR-CMV co-occurrence, with a repertoire-size bias correction applied to TCR pairs. In a later analysis, false discovery rates were estimated by permuting HLA or CMV assignments 20 times. In a later analysis, co-occurring TCRs were grouped with DBSCAN, and TCRdist sequence similarity was added when clustering was performed within HLA-allele-positive subsets. For co-occurrence clustering, repertoires with fewer than 30,000 or more than 120,000 public chains were excluded, along with 4 to 6 repertoires with anomalous nucleotide sharing. The table comes from immuneACCESS by way of TCRdb, which keeps in-frame sequences with V and J called. Part of the clones is missing from these tables; in studies checked, under half for an unresolved V gene and the rest for unknown reasons. V and J calls and clone size are given by that table; D and trimming were obtained from the DNA. A total of about 140,000 clones appear in this sample, approximately 78% of them only once. Clones ranked in the top ten supply roughly 3.1% of the sample.

The cohort comprised several hundred healthy bone marrow donors. Cohort members were all nominally healthy when sampled, although unrecorded immune exposures were likely present. The donor tested CMV seropositive, placing the donor among the 290 or so seropositive members of the cohort. A peripheral blood sample was collected from each donor, and TCR beta sequencing was performed on peripheral blood mononuclear cells. The Qiagen DNeasy Blood Extraction Kit was used to extract genomic DNA from the blood cell samples. The sample belongs to a study of cytomegalovirus exposure and HLA in healthy donors (dated by TCRdb to 2017 to 2019). Broadly, across the study: An earlier analysis of 550 to 700 of the donors reported 276 Gb of sequence data and some 100 million unique TCR beta sequences from 150 million to 200 million T cells. About 280 gigabases of sequencing data and about 92 million unique TCR sequences made up an early release that covered about 640 HLA-typed donors. Of the roughly 400 genotyped donors, 65% to 90% fell in the genetic ancestry cluster associated with self-reported Caucasian donors. The study aimed to test whether signatures of past pathogen exposure could be identified by cataloging public T cell receptors. The T cell repertoires of 666 subjects were profiled by immunosequencing and related to cytomegalovirus serostatus. Along with the approximately 620-subject first cohort, a separate validation cohort of over a hundred different subjects was used. To predict cytomegalovirus infection status, the study combined high-throughput TCR immunosequencing, statistical association of individual TCRs with disease status, and machine learning. A later analysis re-examined previously published TCR beta repertoires from about 670 donors and added high-resolution HLA genotyping to investigate patterns of TCR occurrence. Rather than using new phenotypic data, the later analysis identified candidate immune exposures from TCR beta sequences and from how often those sequences occurred across donors. An earlier analysis of 500 to 650 of the donors applied high-throughput TCR beta sequencing to assess whether each TCR beta V gene segment acted as functional or pseudogenic. Donor age, sex, ethnicity and CMV serostatus were compiled alongside the repertoire data. A later genetic analysis took genome-wide SNP genotypes for about 55% of the roughly 670 donors and used that subset as a discovery cohort. Every repertoire in the discovery cohort had been generated on one and the same sequencing platform. HLA typing covered class I and class II loci at four-digit resolution. The number of typed donors differed by locus: roughly 620-640 for A, B, C, DRB1 and DQB1; approximately 520 for DQA1; 606 for DPA1; and around 490 for DPB1. Because of strong linkage in the cohort, roughly five DR-DQ haplotypes were treated as single units for association and clustering. Among 300 to 500 genotyped donors of the cohort, an average of around 250,000 unique TCR beta nucleotide sequences was sequenced per donor, of which about 19% were non-productive. Broad study findings and their caveats: For the cohort, immune exposure information was limited to CMV serostatus. In a later analysis, HLA-associated TCR beta chains showed more clonal expansion and lower generation probabilities than non-associated chains that were equally common. According to a later analysis, most CMV-associated TCR beta chains appeared to be HLA-restricted, and the HLA associations seemed to be driven largely by CMV exposure. While some public TCRs were present in many individuals, most TCR sequences turned up only very rarely across donors. In a later analysis, several top co-occurrence clusters were reported to appear linked to parvovirus B19, influenza, CMV and Epstein-Barr virus. The classifier was reported to diagnose cytomegalovirus status with high specificity and sensitivity in both the original cohort and the validation cohort. Sequencing depth was assumed to be roughly uniform across donors in the presence/absence analyses, though that assumption may not hold. Because some donors lacked HLA typing at each locus, the association tests relied only on the typed subset. A later analysis found that TCR association rates varied across HLA loci, with DRB1 alleles showing the most associated TCRs and HLA-C alleles the fewest. It was suggested by the authors that the approach could potentially be generalized to other disease states and immunological phenotypes. This cohort had only TCR beta chains sequenced, and the lack of alpha or paired-chain data limited which features could be detected. A later genetic analysis associated a missense DCLRE1C variant with V-gene and J-gene trimming of TCR beta chains, and an independent cohort replicated the association. Specific HLA alleles were associated with some 15,000 TCR beta sequences at a false discovery rate of 0.05 in a later analysis. The 87-base-pair reads could not distinguish some IMGT-functional V segments, including TRBV6-2 and TRBV6-3, so those segments were excluded. According to a later genetic analysis, donors in an Asian-associated ancestry cluster had fewer N-insertions in productive TCRs than the approximately 670-donor mean. Correlated functional status among segregating V segments might reflect linkage disequilibrium, but an unknown experimental factor could not be ruled out. The earlier analysis of 450 to 700 of the donors excluded roughly 17 rarely observed V segments, including chromosome 9 orphons, because counts were too low. In an earlier analysis of fewer than 700 of the donors, most TCR beta V segments appeared in productive rearrangements about 87% or about 30% of the time, broadly matching IMGT annotations. When HLA alleles, especially DR and DQ, strongly co-occurred, TCR associations were difficult to assign to individual alleles. A cluster of highly shared sequence variants was judged likely to be a technical artifact of the sequencing pipeline. In vitro tests confirmed that a few of the cytomegalovirus-associated TCR beta chains recognize cytomegalovirus antigens. A further reported finding was that TCR beta sequences accurately predicted the HLA-A and HLA-B alleles for most subjects in the first cohort. A total of 150 to 200 TCR beta chains were listed by the study as associated with cytomegalovirus.

The sequence was collected from a man between 18 and 29 years old in good health and CMV-seropositive. The rearrangement joined TRBV10-3 to TRBJ1-5, with TRBD1 tentatively as D gene (6 bases match). Specimen: PBMCs. The CDR3 has the sequence CAINGQLGNQPQHF. In nucleotide form, the sequence is TGTGCCATCAATGGACAGCTGGGAAATCAGCCCCAGCATTTT.